This entry features one T cell receptor (beta chain) sequence. Measured with immunoSEQ multiplex PCR; TCRdb has only the in-frame clones, and not every one. Seen here are some 50,000 clones, about 80% observed once, and the top ten hold 1.5% to 2%. Germline V CDR1 and CDR2: SGDLS, YYNGEE. Trimming removed 4 bases at V and 8 bases at J, with 21 bases between. The CDR3 has 15 residues. This specimen belongs to a study of OX40 agonist ivuxolimab in advanced cancers. The specimen comprised CD4+ or CD8+ T cells sorted from blood, sampled in a trial of the OX40 agonist ivuxolimab. The genes are TRBV9 and TRBJ2-5, with D perhaps TRBD2 (7 bases). This clonotype was obtained from an adult with an advanced solid tumor such as melanoma, head and neck, liver or kidney cancer. The CDR3 nucleotides are TGTGCCAGCAGCCAGGGGACTAACCGCTGGGATACCCAGTACTTC. Protein product: CASSQGTNRWDTQYF.